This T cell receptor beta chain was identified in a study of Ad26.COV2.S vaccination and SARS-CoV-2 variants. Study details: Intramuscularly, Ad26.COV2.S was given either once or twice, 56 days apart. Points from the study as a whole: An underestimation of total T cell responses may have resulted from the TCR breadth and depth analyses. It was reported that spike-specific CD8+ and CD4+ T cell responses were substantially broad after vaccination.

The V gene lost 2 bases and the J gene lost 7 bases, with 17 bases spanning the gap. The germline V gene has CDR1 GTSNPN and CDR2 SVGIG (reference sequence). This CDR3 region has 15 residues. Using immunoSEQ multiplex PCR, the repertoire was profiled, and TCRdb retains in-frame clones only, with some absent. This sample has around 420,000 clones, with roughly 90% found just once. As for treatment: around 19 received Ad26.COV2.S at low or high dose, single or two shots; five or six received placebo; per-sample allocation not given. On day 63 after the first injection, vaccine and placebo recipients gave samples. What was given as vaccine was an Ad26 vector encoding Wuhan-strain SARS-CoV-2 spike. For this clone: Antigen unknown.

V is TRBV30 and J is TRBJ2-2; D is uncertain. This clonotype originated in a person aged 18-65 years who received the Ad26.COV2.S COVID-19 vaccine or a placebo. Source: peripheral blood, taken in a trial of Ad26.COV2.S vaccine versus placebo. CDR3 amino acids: CAWSFSPSGVGELFF. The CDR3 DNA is TGTGCCTGGAGTTTTTCACCCTCCGGCGTCGGGGAGCTGTTTTTT.